These 26 T cell receptor beta chains were sequenced from one sample in a study of T cells in Graves' hyperthyroidism and ophthalmopathy. Amplification of TCR beta CDR3 regions was performed using RNA transcripts as template. First-round RT-PCR with HTBI primers amplified the TCR CDR3 region. TCRdb independently ran MiXCR on the multiplex PCR reads; one entry per CDR3 protein. The sample shows under 450,000 distinct CDR3 sequences, less than 20% of them seen only once. The sequencing input was blood. These receptors originate from a woman aged 18-29 years with Graves' hyperthyroidism.

In its sample, this clonotype was seen many times. The V and J genes are TRBV10-2 and TRBJ2-1; 9 bases are a match to TRBD2. The V and J ends lost 2 bases and 9 bases, in that order; junction bases with no gene match: 8. The CDR3 sequence is 15 residues long. Germline V gene sequence: CDR1 WSHSY, CDR2 SAAADI. The CDR3 DNA follows: TGCGCCAGCAGTGAGCGGGTTAGCGGGAGTGGTGAGCAGTTCTTC. Translation: CASSERVSGSGEQFF.

In its sample, this clonotype was seen many times. The V call is TRBV7-9, the J call TRBJ2-7, with D perhaps matching TRBD1 (6 bases). CDR1 SEHNR and CDR2 FQNEAQ come from the germline V gene (reference sequence). CDR3 length equals 13 residues. V lost 5 bases and J lost 2, with 10 bases in between. The CDR3 sequence: CASSPGTPYEQYF. CDR3 nucleotides: TGTGCCAGCAGCCCCGGGACACCCTACGAGCAGTACTTC.

Ten or more counts support this clonotype. The chain uses TRBV3-1 and TRBJ2-7; no definite D call. V lost 6 bases, J lost 5 bases, and 14 bases lay in between. The CDR3 runs to 13 residues. Germline V gene lookup returns CDR1 LGHDT and CDR2 YNNKEL (reference sequence). The CDR3: CASSQLIQNEQYF. CDR3 sequence (DNA): TGTGCCAGCAGTCAACTTATTCAGAACGAGCAGTACTTC.

This chain uses TRBV4-1 with TRBJ2-1; TRBD2 matches at 8 bases. Germline V gene lookup returns CDR1 MGHRA and CDR2 YSYEKL. The CDR3 extends over 17 amino acids. The trim removed 4 bases at V and 5 bases at J, leaving 13 bases unmatched. In DNA, the CDR3 is TGCGCCAGCAGCCCCCGGCTGGGGTTAGCGGGAAACAATGAGCAGTTCTTC. Its translation: CASSPRLGLAGNNEQFF.

V gene TRBV5-1 combines with J gene TRBJ2-3; D is undetermined. V was trimmed by 0 bases and J by 2 bases, leaving 10 bases between them. The CDR3 contains 15 residues. The germline V gene has CDR1 SGHRS and CDR2 YFSETQ. The CDR3 here is CASSLEGTLTDTQYF. The CDR3 region has the DNA TGCGCCAGCAGCTTGGAGGGAACCCTCACAGATACGCAGTATTTT.

This clonotype was observed at least ten times. V gene TRBV28 combines with J gene TRBJ2-7, with a tentative D call TRBD2 (6 bases). Between the trimmed V and J ends, which lost 4 bases and 6 bases, there was a span of 19 bases. The CDR3 is made up of 15 amino acids. Per germline, CDR1 MDHEN and CDR2 SYDVKM. Written as DNA, the CDR3 is TGTGCCAGCAGTTCCCTGGCCGGGAGCGTGGTCGAGCAGTACTTC. Amino acids: CASSSLAGSVVEQYF.

This clonotype was seen at least ten times. V gene TRBV11-2 combines with J gene TRBJ2-3, with D unclear. Trimming shortened V by 0 bases and J by 4 bases, and 5 bases separated the two germline ends. Germline V CDR1 and CDR2: SGHAT, FQNNGV. The CDR3 loop spans 13 amino acids. CDR3 region: CASSLDWADTQYF. The CDR3 coding sequence is TGTGCCAGCAGCTTAGATTGGGCAGATACGCAGTATTTT.

This clonotype was recorded at least ten times. This chain's CDR3 is CASKGTGGSYEQYF. The CDR3 DNA is TGTGCCAGCAAGGGCACAGGGGGCTCCTACGAGCAGTACTTC. The chain uses TRBV6-1 and TRBJ2-7; 8 nucleotides align to TRBD1. This CDR3 contains 14 residues. The V gene end was trimmed by 7 bases and the J gene end by 0 bases; junction bases not matched to a gene: 5. Germline lookup yields CDR1 MNHNS and CDR2 SASEGT.

V gene TRBV12-3 or TRBV12-4 combines with J gene TRBJ1-2; TRBD1 is a possible D gene (5 bases). The CDR3 is 12 residues long. V lost 10 bases and J 6 bases, leaving 15 bases between the germline ends. CDR3 sequence reads: CANWRGRDGYTF. CDR3 in DNA: TGTGCCAACTGGCGGGGACGGGATGGCTACACCTTC.

In this sample, this clonotype turned up many times. The rearrangement links TRBV7-6 to TRBJ2-2, with 8 bases aligning to TRBD2. CDR1 SGHVS and CDR2 FNYEAQ come from the germline V gene. V lost 0 bases to trimming and J lost 5 bases; unmatched junction nucleotides: 8. CDR3 length equals 17 residues. The CDR3 region is CASSLATAGGATGELFF. In DNA, the CDR3 is TGTGCCAGCAGCTTAGCGACCGCGGGGGGCGCGACCGGGGAGCTGTTTTTT. Filled out from reference TRBV7-6 and TRBJ2-2, the complete variable domain reads GAGVSQSPRYKVTKRGQDVALRCDPISGHVSLYWYRQALGQGPEFLTYFNYEAQQDKSGLPNDRFSAERPEGSISTLTIQRTEQRDSAMYRCASSLATAGGATGELFFGEGSRLTVL.

Only a few counts were recorded for this clonotype. The rearrangement uses TRBV18 and TRBJ2-4, with 7 bases identical to TRBD1. Germline V gives CDR1 KGHSH, CDR2 LQKENI. This CDR3 has 15 amino acids. Trimming at V came to 6 bases and at J to 9 bases, leaving 14 bases not matched to a gene. This chain's CDR3 is CASSLSGTVNVIQYF. In nucleotides, the CDR3 is TGTGCCAGCTCTCTTTCGGGGACAGTGAATGTCATTCAGTACTTC.

This chain uses TRBV20-1 with TRBJ2-7; the match to TRBD2 covers 8 bases. After removal of 3 bases from V and 7 bases from J, the junction contained 5 bases not matched to a gene. The CDR3 runs 12 residues. Germline loops: CDR1 DFQATT, CDR2 SNEGSKA (reference sequence). CDR3 bases: TGCAGTGCTAGCGACGGGGGGGGAGAGCAGTACTTC. Protein product: CSASDGGGEQYF.

This chain links TRBV10-2 with TRBJ2-3, with 7 bases fitting TRBD1. This CDR3 comprises 16 residues. V lost 6 bases and J lost 2; bases outside the gene matches: 11. Germline V gene sequence: CDR1 WSHSY, CDR2 SAAADI. CDR3 nucleotides: TGCGCCAGCAGACCTAGACAGGGCGAGATCACAGATACGCAGTATTTT. It codes for CASRPRQGEITDTQYF.

A few counts support this clonotype. The rearrangement links TRBV4-1 to TRBJ1-5, with D perhaps TRBD1 (6 bases). V lost 1 base and J 5 bases, leaving 18 bases between the germline ends. The CDR3 spans 17 residues. Germline CDR1 is MGHRA and CDR2 is YSYEKL. CDR3 loop: CASSQVLTGLNDQPQHF. The CDR3, as DNA: TGCGCCAGCAGCCAAGTCTTAACAGGGTTGAACGATCAGCCCCAGCATTTT.

This clonotype was detected a few times. This chain connects TRBV27 to TRBJ1-2, with 7 bases fitting TRBD1. There are 14 residues in the CDR3. The junction had 10 bases not matched to a gene; V was cut back by 6 bases and J by 6 bases. CDR1 is MNHEY, CDR2 SMNVEV, per germline (reference sequence). The chain's CDR3 is CASSHGTVGNGYTF. The CDR3 DNA is TGTGCCAGCAGCCATGGGACAGTTGGGAATGGCTACACCTTC.

The sample holds a few counts of this clonotype. V and J are TRBV20-1 and TRBJ1-1; D is uncertain. Germline-derived CDR1 and CDR2 are DFQATT and SNEGSKA (reference sequence). This CDR3 comprises 16 residues. Trimming pared 5 bases from V and 0 bases from J, leaving 19 bases between. The CDR3 sequence is CSALHGAISMNTEAFF. CDR3 DNA sequence: TGCAGTGCTTTACACGGAGCGATTTCGATGAACACTGAAGCTTTCTTT.

The CDR3 is CASSFTGGLPPNTEAFF. CDR3 bases: TGCGCCAGCAGTTTTACAGGGGGCTTGCCCCCTAACACTGAAGCTTTCTTT. The chain recombines TRBV5-1 with TRBJ1-1, with 9 bases that match TRBD1. V trimming: 5 bases; J trimming: 2 bases; junction bases outside the gene matches: 13. Germline V lookup: CDR1 SGHRS, CDR2 YFSETQ. The CDR3 spans 17 residues. The variable domain in full, completed from reference TRBV5-1 and TRBJ1-1, reads KAGVTQTPRYLIKTRGQQVTLSCSPISGHRSVSWYQQTPGQGLQFLFEYFSETQRNKGNFPGRFSGRQFSNSRSEMNVSTLELGDSALYLCASSFTGGLPPNTEAFFGQGTRLTVV.

This clonotype was counted many times. The gene calls are TRBV7-8 and TRBJ1-5; D remains ambiguous. Trimming took 6 bases from V and 6 from J, leaving 15 bases between them. CDR3 length equals 14 residues. Germline V CDR1 and CDR2: SGHVS, FQNEAQ. The CDR3 loop is CASSEGLGPQPQHF. The CDR3, as DNA: TGTGCCAGCAGTGAAGGGCTAGGTCCTCAGCCCCAGCATTTT.

The chain has TRBV16 and TRBJ1-1; D not certain. The CDR3 contains 13 residues. Trimming took off 0 bases at V and 4 bases at J, with 6 bases between the two ends. Germline V gene sequence: CDR1 KGHSY, CDR2 FQNENV. The CDR3 sequence: CASSQSRGTEAFF. The CDR3 nucleotides read TGTGCCAGCAGCCAATCCCGGGGCACTGAAGCTTTCTTT.

This clonotype was detected ten times or more. This chain joins TRBV6-1 and TRBJ1-1; perhaps TRBD1 as D (6 bases). Trimming took off 6 bases at V and 1 base at J, with 12 bases between the two ends. Germline assignment: CDR1 MNHNS and CDR2 SASEGT. The CDR3 has 14 residues. CDR3 region: CASSYRVGNTEAFF. In DNA form, the CDR3 reads TGTGCCAGCAGCTACAGGGTAGGGAACACTGAAGCTTTCTTT.

This sequence joins TRBV19 and TRBJ2-3, with unresolved D. CDR3 length: 15 residues. Germline V CDR1 and CDR2: LNHDA, SQIVND (reference sequence). Trimming shortened V by 7 bases and J by 3 bases, and 17 bases separated the two germline ends. CDR3 sequence: CASKRDMRHTDTQYF. The CDR3 bases are TGTGCCAGTAAACGCGACATGAGGCATACAGATACGCAGTATTTT.

This clonotype was counted ten times or more. The chain links TRBV5-6 to TRBJ2-7, with a weak D call TRBD2 (5 bases). Between the trimmed V and J ends, which lost 3 bases and 4 bases, there was a span of 14 bases. CDR3 size: 14 residues. The germline gives CDR1 SGHDT, CDR2 YYEEEE. CDR3 region: CASSSELRGYEQYF. DNA of the CDR3: TGTGCCAGCAGCTCGGAACTACGAGGGTACGAGCAGTACTTC.

The chain couples TRBV19 to TRBJ1-5; D unclear. The germline V gene encodes CDR1 LNHDA and CDR2 SQIVND (reference sequence). V shed 7 bases and J shed 2 bases, with 12 bases lying between them. The CDR3 runs to 14 residues. The CDR3 protein is CASNDYGGNQPQHF. The CDR3 DNA reads as TGTGCCAGTAATGACTATGGGGGCAATCAGCCCCAGCATTTT.

This clonotype was seen repeatedly, ten times or more. V gene TRBV28 combines with J gene TRBJ2-7; tentatively, D is TRBD1 (6 bases). This CDR3 has 14 residues. Trimming removed 3 bases at V and 0 bases at J, with 9 bases between. Germline CDR1 and CDR2: MDHEN and SYDVKM. Written as DNA, the CDR3 is TGTGCCAGCAGTTTCAGGGGAACCTCCTACGAGCAGTACTTC. Protein: CASSFRGTSYEQYF.

This clonotype appeared many times. This rearrangement joins TRBV6-1 to TRBJ2-2; no definite D call. V dropped 9 bases and J dropped 7 bases, with 18 bases sitting between them. This CDR3 region has 14 residues. Germline V gene lookup returns CDR1 MNHNS and CDR2 SASEGT. CDR3 DNA sequence: TGTGCCAGTCACCCCGGTAGGATCATCGGGGAGCTGTTTTTT. This gives the protein CASHPGRIIGELFF.

This rearrangement joins TRBV10-3 to TRBJ2-5; TRBD1 agrees at 9 bases. V lost 6 bases, J lost 5 bases, and 10 bases stayed unmatched. This CDR3 is 15 amino acids long. CDR1 is ENHRY and CDR2 is SYGVKD in the germline V gene. The CDR3 loop is CAIRRDREAAETQYF. CDR3 DNA: TGTGCCATCAGACGGGACAGGGAAGCTGCGGAGACCCAGTACTTC.